The next 15 T cell receptor beta chains were all read from a single sample in a study of T cell changes during pregnancy in multiple sclerosis. Measured with immunoSEQ multiplex PCR; TCRdb has only the in-frame clones, and not every one. The table lists about 92,000 clones, more than 85% of them singletons, with more than 1.5% in the top ten. The specimen comprised peripheral blood, sampled in the first trimester of pregnancy. The receptors originated from a female donor with multiple sclerosis, enrolled in a pregnancy study.

The V and J genes are TRBV27 and TRBJ2-7; maybe TRBD1 (6 bases). The length of the CDR3 is 14 residues. Germline CDR1 and CDR2: MNHEY and SMNVEV (reference sequence). Trimming took off 3 bases at V and 5 bases at J, with 14 bases between the two ends. The CDR3 DNA is TGTGCCAGCAGTTTCCAGGGGTCTTCTAACGAGCAGTACTTC. This sequence encodes CASSFQGSSNEQYF.

In this sample, this clone turned up once. This chain connects TRBV2 to TRBJ2-5, with 7 nucleotides matching TRBD1. There are 13 residues in the CDR3. Germline values: CDR1 SNHLY, CDR2 FYNNEI. Unmatched junction bases numbered 6, after V lost 6 bases and J lost 5 bases. CDR3 coding DNA: TGTGCCAGCAGGCTGACAGGGATTGAGACCCAGTACTTC. The encoded protein is CASRLTGIETQYF. Full variable domain (outside the CDR3, taken from reference TRBV2 and TRBJ2-5): EPEVTQTPSHQVTQMGQEVILRCVPISNHLYFYWYRQILGQKVEFLVSFYNNEISEKSEIFDDQFSVERPDGSNFTLKIRSTKLEDSAMYFCASRLTGIETQYFGPGTRLLVL.

The V and J genes are TRBV7-9 and TRBJ2-7; 8 bases align to TRBD2. Looked up from germline, CDR1 is SEHNR and CDR2 is FQNEAQ (reference sequence). V trimming: 7 bases; J trimming: 3 bases; junction bases outside the gene matches: 14. The CDR3 length is 16 residues. CDR3 nucleotides: TGTGCCAGCAATAGGGCTAGCGGGCAAAGAGGCTACGAGCAGTACTTC. As protein: CASNRASGQRGYEQYF.

This chain joins TRBV30 and TRBJ2-7; perhaps TRBD1 as D (5 bases). The length of the CDR3 is 13 residues. V lost 5 bases to trimming and J lost 3 bases, with 14 bases between them. The germline V gene has CDR1 GTSNPN and CDR2 SVGIG (reference sequence). The CDR3: CAWGDRGVYEQYF. The DNA for the CDR3 is TGTGCCTGGGGGGATAGGGGCGTCTACGAGCAGTACTTC.

This sequence joins TRBV7-8 and TRBJ2-7; D not certain. Germline-derived CDR1 and CDR2 are SGHVS and FQNEAQ. The V end was cut by 5 bases, the J end by 2 bases, with 13 bases between. This CDR3 is built from 14 residues. The CDR3 DNA follows: TGTGCCAGCAGCCCCCTAGTGATCCCCTACGAGCAGTACTTC. Translating gives CASSPLVIPYEQYF.

This rearrangement joins TRBV4-1 to TRBJ2-1, with 7 bases matching TRBD2. The CDR3 sequence is 15 residues long. V dropped 3 bases and J dropped 7; count of bases not matched to a gene: 9. The V gene's germline CDR1 is MGHRA and CDR2 YSYEKL. CDR3 protein: CASSQEAGSGNEQFF. CDR3 nucleotide sequence: TGCGCCAGCAGCCAGGAAGCGGGATCGGGGAATGAGCAGTTCTTC.

The rearrangement links TRBV10-1 to TRBJ2-7, with 11 positions matching TRBD2. The CDR3 runs to 16 residues. Germline V gives CDR1 WNHNN, CDR2 SYGVQD (reference sequence). Germline trimming cut 7 bases from V and 0 bases from J; bases unmatched to any gene: 8. The CDR3, as DNA: TGCGCCAGCATCCGAGGGGGGACTAGCGGCTCCTACGAGCAGTACTTC. Protein sequence: CASIRGGTSGSYEQYF.

The chain is built from TRBV10-3 and TRBJ2-7, with TRBD1 as a possible D gene (6 bases). V was trimmed by 6 bases and J by 2 bases, leaving 11 bases between them. CDR1 and CDR2 (germline): ENHRY, SYGVKD. This CDR3 contains 13 residues. The CDR3 region is CAIRTDRAYEQYF. In DNA, the CDR3 is TGTGCCATCAGAACGGACAGAGCCTACGAGCAGTACTTC.

The chain combines TRBV10-3 with TRBJ1-1; D is possibly TRBD1 (5 bases). The CDR3 has 13 amino acids. Per the germline V gene, CDR1 is ENHRY and CDR2 is SYGVKD. Deletions cut 6 bases from V and 0 bases from J, with 8 bases between. The CDR3 loop is CAIRPTVNTEAFF. For the CDR3, the DNA is TGTGCCATCAGACCGACAGTGAACACTGAAGCTTTCTTT.

This chain uses TRBV6-1 with TRBJ2-1, with no clear D. This CDR3 contains 15 residues. CDR1 MNHNS and CDR2 SASEGT come from the germline V gene. Between the trimmed V and J ends, which lost 9 bases and 0 bases, there was a span of 15 bases. The chain's CDR3 is CASSSEKSSYNEQFF. CDR3 sequence (DNA): TGTGCCAGTTCTTCGGAGAAAAGCTCCTACAATGAGCAGTTCTTC.

This chain connects TRBV7-8 to TRBJ2-3, with D tentatively TRBD2 (6 bases). The germline V and J ends were trimmed by 3 bases and 14 bases, with 15 bases remaining between them. CDR3 length equals 12 residues. The V gene's germline CDR1 is SGHVS and CDR2 FQNEAQ. This CDR3 is CASSFGAGGAYF. CDR3 coding DNA: TGTGCCAGCAGCTTCGGAGCGGGTGGAGCGTATTTT.

CDR3 residues: CSVTYPEAFF. CDR3 DNA sequence: TGCAGCGTAACCTACCCTGAAGCTTTCTTT. This chain connects TRBV29-1 to TRBJ1-1, with D hard to call. The CDR3 extends over 10 amino acids. In germline, CDR1 is SQVTM, CDR2 ANQGSEA. The V end lost 6 bases, the J end lost 6 bases, and 8 bases lay between the germline ends.

This clone was seen a single time. This rearrangement joins TRBV5-4 to TRBJ2-7; the match to TRBD1 covers 7 bases. CDR1 and CDR2 from the germline V gene are SGHNT and YYREEE (reference sequence). V lost 1 base to trimming and J lost 2 bases; unmatched junction nucleotides: 6. The CDR3 is made up of 15 amino acids. The CDR3 nucleotides are TGTGCCAGCAGCTTGCGGTCGCAGGGGGCCTACGAGCAGTACTTC. Protein sequence: CASSLRSQGAYEQYF.

The V gene is TRBV28, the J gene TRBJ1-2; D perhaps matches TRBD1 (6 bases). The CDR3 runs 13 residues. Trimming stripped 8 bases from V and 8 bases from J, with 18 bases between. Germline V gene data show CDR1 as MDHEN and CDR2 as SYDVKM. The CDR3 is CASLRRGARGYTF. The CDR3 coding sequence is TGTGCCAGCCTAAGACGGGGGGCCCGAGGCTACACCTTC.

The V gene is TRBV5-1, the J gene TRBJ2-5; 11 bases are shared with TRBD2. This CDR3 is built from 17 residues. The V segment lost 0 bases and the J segment 4 bases; nucleotides outside the gene matches: 8. Per germline, CDR1 SGHRS and CDR2 YFSETQ. The CDR3 here is CASSLELAGALGETQYF. CDR3 sequence (DNA): TGCGCCAGCAGCTTGGAACTAGCGGGAGCATTAGGAGAGACCCAGTACTTC.